This TCR beta chain comes out of a study of naive and memory T cell subsets. Four PCR rounds used nested alpha and beta constant region primers plus the SP2 primer. For blood and skin samples, reverse transcription used TCR alpha and beta constant primers. TCRdb independently ran MiXCR on the 5' RACE reads; one entry per CDR3 protein. The table records approximately 32,000 distinct CDR3 sequences, around 17% of them present only once. This clonotype was seen ten or more times. The library had UMIs added by 3' ligation of an oligonucleotide to TCR cDNA. RNA was extracted from 2.5 to 3 ml of whole blood of healthy adults. Cells were not sorted; total RNA input targeted about 1 to 1000 ng. The length of the CDR3 is 13 residues. Trimming took off 7 bases at V and 7 bases at J, with 17 bases between the two ends. Germline values: CDR1 WSHSY, CDR2 SAAADI.

This receptor was obtained from a female donor in good health. The V gene is TRBV10-2, the J gene TRBJ2-7; D tentatively reads TRBD1 or TRBD2 (6 bases each). The CDR3 nucleotides read TGCGCCAGCACTCTCGGGGGCCCGAGGGAGCAGTACTTC. This translates into CASTLGGPREQYF.